These 16 T cell receptor beta chains originate from one sample sequenced in a study of shared clonotypes between healthy human individuals. Assay used: immunoSEQ multiplex PCR; TCRdb lists only in-frame clones, some missing. The sample yields a few hundred thousand clones, about 69% seen once. What was sequenced was memory CD4+ T cells sorted from blood. Noted subset: CD45RA-negative fraction. These receptors all come from a man aged 30 to 39 in good health.

The chain links TRBV5-1 to TRBJ1-1, with 8 bases identical to TRBD1. V lost 1 base to trimming and J lost 3 bases; unmatched junction nucleotides: 2. Looked up from germline, CDR1 is SGHRS and CDR2 is YFSETQ. This CDR3 spans 14 amino acids. The CDR3 reads CASSLKQGDTEAFF. The CDR3 nucleotides are TGCGCCAGCAGCTTGAAACAGGGGGACACTGAAGCTTTCTTT.

V is TRBV5-1 and J is TRBJ2-1; the D call may be TRBD1 or TRBD2 (5 bases each). The CDR3 has 13 amino acids. The germline V gene encodes CDR1 SGHRS and CDR2 YFSETQ. Trimming took off 2 bases at V and 8 bases at J, with 11 bases between the two ends. The CDR3 spells CASSFAGTHEQFF. CDR3 nucleotides: TGCGCCAGCAGCTTCGCCGGGACCCATGAGCAGTTCTTC.

This clone appeared a few times. The chain is built from TRBV2 and TRBJ1-2, with D perhaps TRBD1 (6 bases). From germline, CDR1 is SNHLY and CDR2 FYNNEI. Trimming cost V 5 bases and J 4 bases, with 17 bases left between them. The CDR3 sequence is 15 residues long. CDR3 in DNA: TGTGCCAGCAGTCCCCGTAACAGGGCGGCCTATGGCTACACCTTC. It encodes CASSPRNRAAYGYTF.

In this sample, this clone turned up once. The chain employs TRBV11-3 and TRBJ2-1; D might be TRBD1 (5 bases). Germline CDR1 and CDR2: SGHNT and YENEEA. CDR3 length equals 18 residues. The germline V and J ends were trimmed by 4 bases and 6 bases, with 25 bases remaining between them. CDR3 sequence reads: CASSSSRGFGPEVNEQFF. CDR3 in DNA: TGTGCCAGCAGCTCCAGTAGGGGTTTTGGCCCCGAGGTCAATGAGCAGTTCTTC.

The chain has TRBV18 and TRBJ1-2, with D uncertain. The CDR3 length is 14 residues. CDR1 KGHSH and CDR2 LQKENI come from the germline V gene. With 4 bases removed from V and 7 bases from J, the gap between germline ends came to 16 bases. CDR3 DNA: TGTGCCAGCTCACTGGACGGCCCCTCGGGTGGCTACACCTTC. Translation gives CASSLDGPSGGYTF. The full variable domain, completed using reference TRBV18 and TRBJ1-2, is NAGVMQNPRHLVRRRGQEARLRCSPMKGHSHVYWYRQLPEEGLKFMVYLQKENIIDESGMPKERFSAEFPKEGPSILRIQQVVRGDSAAYFCASSLDGPSGGYTFGSGTRLTVV.

This chain connects TRBV5-5 to TRBJ1-2; no definite D call. The V end lost 2 bases, the J end lost 8 bases, and 13 bases lay between the germline ends. This CDR3 is 13 amino acids long. The V gene's germline CDR1 is SGHKS and CDR2 YYEKEE (reference sequence). CDR3 coding DNA: TGTGCCAGCAGCTTACCTACCGGAGGAGGCTACACCTTC. It encodes CASSLPTGGGYTF.

This chain links TRBV5-1 with TRBJ1-1; TRBD1 agrees at 8 bases. The germline CDR1 and CDR2 sequences are SGHRS and YFSETQ. The V and J ends lost 7 bases and 6 bases, in that order; junction bases with no gene match: 11. The CDR3 has 14 residues. CDR3 sequence: CASGMRQGKAEAFF. CDR3 nucleotide sequence: TGCGCCAGCGGCATGAGACAGGGGAAGGCTGAAGCTTTCTTT.

The sample holds a few counts of this clone. This may arise from a read error, as a much more abundant clone is one base away. Other DNA variants within this sample encode the same CDR3. The rearrangement links TRBV5-6 to TRBJ2-3; D ambiguous. CDR3 length: 11 residues. CDR1 and CDR2 (germline): SGHDT, YYEEEE. The V end was cut by 2 bases, the J end by 8 bases, with 6 bases between. CDR3 residues: CASSFLGTQYF. The CDR3 bases are TGTGCCAGCAGCTTTTTGGGTACGCAGTATTTT. Variable domain in full (rest from reference TRBV5-6 and TRBJ2-3): DAGVTQSPTHLIKTRGQQVTLRCSPKSGHDTVSWYQQALGQGPQFIFQYYEEEERQRGNFPDRFSGHQFPNYSSELNVNALLLGDSALYLCASSFLGTQYFGPGTRLTVL.

V gene TRBV11-2 combines with J gene TRBJ1-3; D unclear. Trimming took off 2 bases at V and 0 bases at J, with 17 bases between the two ends. Germline V gene sequence: CDR1 SGHAT, CDR2 FQNNGV. The CDR3 runs to 18 residues. The CDR3 DNA follows: TGTGCCAGCAGCTTAATTAGGAACAGAGGAAACTCTGGAAACACCATATATTTT. This encodes CASSLIRNRGNSGNTIYF.

The rearrangement links TRBV5-1 to TRBJ2-3; D tentatively fits TRBD1 or TRBD2 (5 bases each). Germline assignment: CDR1 SGHRS and CDR2 YFSETQ. Trimming stripped 1 base from V and 3 bases from J, with 18 bases between. The CDR3 runs 17 residues. The DNA of the CDR3 is TGCGCCAGCAGCTTGAAAGGGGCCTGGAGCGGTACAGATACGCAGTATTTT. This gives the protein CASSLKGAWSGTDTQYF.

This clone was recorded at least ten times. The chain links TRBV28 to TRBJ2-5; D gene ambiguous. V lost 2 bases, J lost 4 bases, and 14 bases lay in between. The CDR3 contains 15 residues. Germline-derived CDR1 and CDR2 are MDHEN and SYDVKM. CDR3 residues: CASSLAGSDGETQYF. As DNA, the CDR3 is TGTGCCAGCAGTTTAGCCGGGTCCGACGGAGAGACCCAGTACTTC.

The rearrangement joins TRBV10-3 to TRBJ1-4; no firm D call. Trimming shortened V by 2 bases and J by 6 bases, and 16 bases separated the two germline ends. The CDR3 is 16 amino acids. The germline CDR1 and CDR2 sequences are ENHRY and SYGVKD. The CDR3 coding sequence is TGTGCCATCAGTGAGGGACTTCTTGGACCGGATGAAAAACTGTTTTTT. Amino acid sequence: CAISEGLLGPDEKLFF.

The genes are TRBV2 and TRBJ2-1, with 14 bases fitting TRBD2. V shed 7 bases and J 1 base; nucleotides not matched to a gene: 9. The CDR3 loop spans 18 amino acids. Per the germline V gene, CDR1 is SNHLY and CDR2 is FYNNEI. The CDR3 region is CASKGGLAGVPSYNEQFF. CDR3 DNA sequence: TGTGCCAGCAAAGGGGGACTAGCGGGAGTCCCATCCTACAATGAGCAGTTCTTC. The full variable domain, its missing parts supplied by reference TRBV2 and TRBJ2-1, is EPEVTQTPSHQVTQMGQEVILRCVPISNHLYFYWYRQILGQKVEFLVSFYNNEISEKSEIFDDQFSVERPDGSNFTLKIRSTKLEDSAMYFCASKGGLAGVPSYNEQFFGPGTRLTVL.

This clone was found a few times. This chain connects TRBV5-1 to TRBJ2-1; 14 positions match TRBD2. From germline, CDR1 is SGHRS and CDR2 YFSETQ. CDR3 size: 15 residues. Germline trimming cut 3 bases from V and 6 bases from J; bases unmatched to any gene: 2. CDR3 protein: CASSSGLAGVNEQFF. CDR3 sequence (DNA): TGCGCCAGCAGCTCGGGACTAGCGGGAGTCAATGAGCAGTTCTTC.

This chain links TRBV28 with TRBJ2-1, with 8 positions matching TRBD1. Germline CDR1 and CDR2: MDHEN and SYDVKM. The V segment lost 2 bases and the J segment 9 bases; nucleotides outside the gene matches: 12. The CDR3 is 16 amino acids. This chain's CDR3 is CASSLRSLNRGIEQFF. Written as DNA, the CDR3 is TGTGCCAGCAGTTTACGAAGCCTCAACAGGGGGATTGAGCAGTTCTTC.

The chain uses TRBV29-1 and TRBJ1-1; D is ambiguous. This CDR3 spans 9 amino acids. Germline V CDR1 and CDR2: SQVTM, ANQGSEA. CDR3 loop: CGYSSEAFF. CDR3 nucleotide sequence: TGCGGGTACAGCTCGGAAGCTTTCTTT.